Listed here are 21 T cell receptor beta chains from one sample, sequenced in a study of human T cells and chemical hapten exposure. Sample time point: patch test 3, about 24 weeks after DPC sensitization. Treatment in this sample: therapeutic diphenylcyclopropenone sensitization with weekly scalp DPC. TCRdb re-derived calls from the RACE reads in MiXCR, one entry per CDR3 protein. The sample lists over 55,000 distinct CDR3 sequences; over 8.5% were seen once. The material was whole blood, obtained in connection with sensitization to the hapten diphenylcyclopropenone (DPC). These receptor sequences come from a woman between 45 and 65 years old with alopecia areata. Some clones in this sample may be carry-over from other donors' samples.

This clonotype has ten or more counts. The gene calls are TRBV28 and TRBJ1-1; D is unclear. V was clipped by 7 bases and J by 2 bases, with 14 bases between them. CDR1 and CDR2 (germline): MDHEN, SYDVKM. The CDR3 loop spans 14 amino acids. CDR3 in amino acids: CASTESGLNTEAFF. CDR3 nucleotides: TGTGCCAGCACCGAAAGCGGCCTCAACACTGAAGCTTTCTTT. The full variable domain, completed using reference TRBV28 and TRBJ1-1, is DVKVTQSSRYLVKRTGEKVFLECVQDMDHENMFWYRQDPGLGLRLIYFSYDVKMKEKGDIPEGYSVSREKKERFSLILESASTNQTSMYLCASTESGLNTEAFFGQGTRLTVV.

This chain's CDR3 is CASSRDRGGGRKLFF. In nucleotides, the CDR3 is TGTGCCAGCAGCCGGGACAGGGGCGGAGGGCGAAAACTGTTTTTT. This rearrangement joins TRBV2 to TRBJ1-4; 10 bases map to TRBD1. There are 15 residues in the CDR3. V lost 6 bases to trimming and J lost 10 bases; unmatched junction nucleotides: 11. In germline, CDR1 is SNHLY, CDR2 FYNNEI.

This chain joins TRBV3-1 and TRBJ2-5, with 7 bases aligning to TRBD1. CDR1 and CDR2 from the germline V gene are LGHDT and YNNKEL (reference sequence). J was trimmed by 2 bases and V by 2 bases; bases with no gene match: 8. The CDR3 sequence is 16 residues long. The CDR3 protein is CASSQPQTGAQETQYF. The CDR3 DNA follows: TGTGCCAGCAGCCAACCTCAAACAGGGGCTCAAGAGACCCAGTACTTC.

CDR3 loop: CSVQTGANEKLFF. In DNA, the CDR3 is TGCAGCGTTCAGACAGGGGCGAATGAAAAACTGTTTTTT. The chain is built from TRBV29-1 and TRBJ1-4; TRBD1 matches at 8 bases. Germline lookup yields CDR1 SQVTM and CDR2 ANQGSEA. Germline trimming cut 5 bases from V and 5 bases from J; bases unmatched to any gene: 4. The CDR3 length is 13 residues.

This clonotype was detected many times. The V call is TRBV28, the J call TRBJ2-1, with 12 bases lining up with TRBD2. J lost 8 bases, V lost 6 bases, and 11 bases had no gene match. CDR1 and CDR2 (germline): MDHEN, SYDVKM. The CDR3 has 16 residues. The CDR3 region is CASSYFRTSGVDEQFF. The CDR3 region has the DNA TGTGCCAGCAGCTACTTCCGGACTAGCGGGGTAGATGAGCAGTTCTTC.

To note about this clonotype: This may come from a read error, since a much larger clone is one base off. The CDR3 spells CASSAGEGTEQYF. The CDR3 DNA reads as TGTGCCAGCTCAGCGGGGGAGGGGACCGAGCAGTACTTC. The rearrangement links TRBV18 to TRBJ2-7; 7 nucleotides match TRBD2. CDR3 length equals 13 residues. CDR1 KGHSH and CDR2 LQKENI come from the germline V gene. The V gene end was trimmed by 5 bases and the J gene end by 6 bases; junction bases not matched to a gene: 7.

There are a few counts of this clonotype. The rearrangement joins TRBV5-6 to TRBJ1-4; D possibly corresponds to TRBD1 (6 bases). Germline values: CDR1 SGHDT, CDR2 YYEEEE. V lost 1 base and J 5 bases, leaving 9 bases between the germline ends. The CDR3 runs to 14 residues. CDR3 sequence: CASSLWQGNEKLFF. CDR3 nucleotide sequence: TGTGCCAGCAGCTTGTGGCAGGGGAATGAAAAACTGTTTTTT.

This clonotype was recorded at least ten times. The chain employs TRBV7-9 and TRBJ1-4; no clear D gene. The CDR3 consists of 17 residues. V lost 0 bases and J 2 bases, leaving 13 bases between the germline ends. The germline gives CDR1 SEHNR, CDR2 FQNEAQ (reference sequence). CDR3 DNA: TGTGCCAGCAGCTTAGCGCTAAGCGGGTTGACTAATGAAAAACTGTTTTTT. This encodes CASSLALSGLTNEKLFF.

This clonotype was detected only a few times. The V call is TRBV6-6, the J call TRBJ1-5; D is perhaps TRBD1 (5 bases). This CDR3 region has 13 residues. V was cut by 6 bases and J by 2 bases, with 8 bases left in between. Germline-derived CDR1 and CDR2 are MNHNY and SVGAGI (reference sequence). The CDR3 nucleotides are TGTGCCAGCAGAAAACAGGGCAATCAGCCCCAGCATTTT. Encoded protein: CASRKQGNQPQHF.

CDR3 sequence (DNA): TGTGCCAGCAGTTCCGGGACAGGGTGGACGCCTATGAACACTGAAGCTTTCTTT. It translates to CASSSGTGWTPMNTEAFF. The chain couples TRBV28 to TRBJ1-1; 9 bases agree with TRBD1. Per the germline V gene, CDR1 is MDHEN and CDR2 is SYDVKM. V shed 4 bases, J shed 0 bases, and the junction held 12 bases outside the gene matches. The CDR3 sequence is 18 residues long.

V is TRBV7-2 and J is TRBJ2-3; D gene unclear. Germline V gives CDR1 SGHTA, CDR2 FQGNSA. CDR3 length equals 15 residues. V was shortened by 0 bases and J by 2 bases, with 9 bases between the two germline ends. This CDR3 is CASSLAPGPTDTQYF. DNA of the CDR3: TGTGCCAGCAGCTTAGCGCCGGGCCCCACAGATACGCAGTATTTT.

Of note for this clonotype: Given the absence of the conserved phenylalanine or tryptophan at the CDR3 end, a read error is likely. The V gene is TRBV2, the J gene TRBJ2-7, with D perhaps TRBD2 (5 bases). The V gene's germline CDR1 is SNHLY and CDR2 FYNNEI. V shed 7 bases and J shed 1 base, with 14 bases lying between them. This CDR3 has 14 amino acids. CDR3 sequence: CASTLSGISYEQYL. As DNA, the CDR3 is TGTGCCAGCACCCTTTCCGGGATTTCCTACGAGCAGTACCTC.

This rearrangement joins TRBV20-1 to TRBJ2-7; 9 bases are a match to TRBD1. This CDR3 contains 13 residues. V shed 5 bases, J shed 6 bases, and the junction held 8 bases outside the gene matches. The germline V gene encodes CDR1 DFQATT and CDR2 SNEGSKA (reference sequence). CDR3 nucleotides: TGCAGTGCTCCCCGACAGGGGGTGGGCGAGCAGTACTTC. It codes for CSAPRQGVGEQYF.

This clonotype was observed many times. The chain uses TRBV6-5 and TRBJ1-1; 10 bases map to TRBD1. V lost 0 bases and J lost 9; bases outside the gene matches: 7. Germline CDR1 reads MNHEY; CDR2 reads SVGAGI. The CDR3 extends over 15 amino acids. The CDR3 loop is CASSYSSDRGRKAFF. CDR3 sequence (DNA): TGTGCCAGCAGTTACTCGAGCGACAGGGGGCGGAAAGCTTTCTTT.

This clonotype was detected ten times or more. The rearrangement uses TRBV7-9 and TRBJ1-1; a possible D gene is TRBD1 (5 bases). Deletions cut 5 bases from V and 3 bases from J, with 13 bases between. There are 14 residues in the CDR3. The germline V gene encodes CDR1 SEHNR and CDR2 FQNEAQ (reference sequence). The CDR3 nucleotides are TGTGCCAGCAGCCGTAGTGAGGGGTACACTGAAGCTTTCTTT. This gives the protein CASSRSEGYTEAFF.

This sequence joins TRBV28 and TRBJ1-1; no clear D gene. V was pared by 4 bases and J by 11 bases, with 17 bases between. Germline V gene data show CDR1 as MDHEN and CDR2 as SYDVKM. This CDR3 comprises 13 residues. CDR3: CASSSEAGSQAFF. The CDR3 DNA sequence: TGTGCCAGCAGTTCCGAAGCCGGATCCCAGGCTTTCTTT.

The chain links TRBV28 to TRBJ1-6, with 9 bases aligning to TRBD1. CDR1 MDHEN and CDR2 SYDVKM come from the germline V gene. V lost 4 bases to trimming and J lost 9 bases; unmatched junction nucleotides: 4. The CDR3 runs 14 residues. CDR3 residues: CASSYRGPGSPLHF. The CDR3 coding sequence is TGTGCCAGCAGTTACAGGGGGCCTGGTTCACCCCTCCACTTT.

The chain joins TRBV5-6 to TRBJ1-4; no reliable D call. Trimming removed 4 bases at V and 7 bases at J, with 17 bases between. The CDR3 loop spans 15 amino acids. CDR1 is SGHDT and CDR2 is YYEEEE in the germline V gene. The CDR3 sequence is CASSPRSRSGEKLFF. The CDR3 DNA reads TGTGCCAGCAGCCCCCGTTCTCGCTCGGGTGAAAAACTGTTTTTT.

In this sample, this clonotype turned up many times. The rearrangement uses TRBV27 and TRBJ1-6, with D possibly TRBD1 on 6 matching bases. The CDR3 runs 18 residues. Germline-derived CDR1 and CDR2 are MNHEY and SMNVEV (reference sequence). The ends were cut back, 6 bases at V and 1 base at J, with 19 bases in the middle. The CDR3 spells CASSSPDGGPSYNSPLHF. CDR3 DNA sequence: TGTGCCAGCAGCTCCCCTGACGGGGGCCCTTCCTATAATTCACCCCTCCACTTT.

The sample holds many counts of this clonotype. The V and J genes are TRBV3-1 and TRBJ1-6; possibly TRBD1 for D (5 bases). Germline assignment: CDR1 LGHDT and CDR2 YNNKEL (reference sequence). With 2 bases removed from V and 14 bases from J, the gap between germline ends came to 10 bases. CDR3 length: 12 residues. This CDR3 reads CASSQTGGALHF. The CDR3 region has the DNA TGTGCCAGCAGCCAAACGGGGGGGGCCCTCCACTTT.

The J gene is TRBJ2-5, the V gene TRBV27, with D possibly TRBD2 on 5 matching bases. With 5 bases removed from V and 2 bases from J, the gap between germline ends came to 12 bases. Germline V gene lookup returns CDR1 MNHEY and CDR2 SMNVEV (reference sequence). The CDR3 sequence is 14 residues long. CDR3 protein: CASSPGYKQETQYF. The CDR3 DNA follows: TGTGCCAGCAGTCCGGGATACAAACAAGAGACCCAGTACTTC.